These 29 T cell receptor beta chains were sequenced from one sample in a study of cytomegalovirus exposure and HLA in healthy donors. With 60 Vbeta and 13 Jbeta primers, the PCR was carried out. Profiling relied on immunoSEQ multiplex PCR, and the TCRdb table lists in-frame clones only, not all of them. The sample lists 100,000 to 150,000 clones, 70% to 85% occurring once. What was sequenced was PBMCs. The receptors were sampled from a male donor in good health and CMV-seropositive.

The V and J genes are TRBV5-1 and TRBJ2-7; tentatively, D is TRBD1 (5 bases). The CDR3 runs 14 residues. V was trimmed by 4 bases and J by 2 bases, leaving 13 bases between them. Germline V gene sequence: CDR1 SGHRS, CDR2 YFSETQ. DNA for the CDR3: TGCGCCAGCAGCCAACAGCAGGGTCCCTACGAGCAGTACTTC. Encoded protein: CASSQQQGPYEQYF.

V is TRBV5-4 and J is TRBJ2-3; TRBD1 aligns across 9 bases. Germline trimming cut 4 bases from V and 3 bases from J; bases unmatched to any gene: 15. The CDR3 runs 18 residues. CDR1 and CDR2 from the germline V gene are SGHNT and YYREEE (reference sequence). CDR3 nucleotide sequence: TGTGCCAGCAGCCCGAGTCCGCCGACAGGGGGTTGGACAGATACGCAGTATTTT. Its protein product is CASSPSPPTGGWTDTQYF.

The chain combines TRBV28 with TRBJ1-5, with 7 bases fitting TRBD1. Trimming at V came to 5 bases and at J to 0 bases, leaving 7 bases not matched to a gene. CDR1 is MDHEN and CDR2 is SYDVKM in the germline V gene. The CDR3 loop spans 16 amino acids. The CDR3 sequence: CASSIGTAYSNQPQHF. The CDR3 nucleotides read TGTGCCAGCAGTATCGGGACAGCATATAGCAATCAGCCCCAGCATTTT.

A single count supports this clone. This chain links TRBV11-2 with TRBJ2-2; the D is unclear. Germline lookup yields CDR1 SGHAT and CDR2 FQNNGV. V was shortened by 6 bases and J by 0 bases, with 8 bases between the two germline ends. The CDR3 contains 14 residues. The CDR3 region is CASRIGANTGELFF. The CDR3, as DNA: TGTGCCAGCAGGATAGGAGCGAACACCGGGGAGCTGTTTTTT.

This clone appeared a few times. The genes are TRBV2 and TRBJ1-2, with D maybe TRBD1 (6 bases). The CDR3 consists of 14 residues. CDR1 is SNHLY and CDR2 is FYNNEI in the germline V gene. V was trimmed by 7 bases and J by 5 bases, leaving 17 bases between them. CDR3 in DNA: TGTGCCAGCACGGGGAGGGGGGGCGAGTATGGCTACACCTTC. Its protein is CASTGRGGEYGYTF.

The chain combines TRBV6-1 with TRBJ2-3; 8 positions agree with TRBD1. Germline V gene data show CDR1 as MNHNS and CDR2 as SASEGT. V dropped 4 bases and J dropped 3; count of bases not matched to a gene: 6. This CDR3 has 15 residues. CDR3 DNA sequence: TGTGCCAGCAGTGCAACAGGGGGGAGGACAGATACGCAGTATTTT. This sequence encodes CASSATGGRTDTQYF.

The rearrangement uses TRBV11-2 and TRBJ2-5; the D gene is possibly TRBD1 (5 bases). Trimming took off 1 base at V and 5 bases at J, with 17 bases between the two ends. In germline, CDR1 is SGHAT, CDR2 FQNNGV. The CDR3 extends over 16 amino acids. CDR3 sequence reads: CASSLGAGWASETQYF. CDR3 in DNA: TGTGCCAGCAGCTTAGGTGCAGGGTGGGCGTCGGAGACCCAGTACTTC.

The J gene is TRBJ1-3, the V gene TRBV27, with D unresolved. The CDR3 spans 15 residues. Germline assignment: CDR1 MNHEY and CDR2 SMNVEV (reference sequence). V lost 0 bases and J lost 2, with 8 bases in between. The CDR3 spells CASSLSAGTGNTIYF. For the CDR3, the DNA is TGTGCCAGCAGTTTATCGGCGGGGACTGGAAACACCATATATTTT.

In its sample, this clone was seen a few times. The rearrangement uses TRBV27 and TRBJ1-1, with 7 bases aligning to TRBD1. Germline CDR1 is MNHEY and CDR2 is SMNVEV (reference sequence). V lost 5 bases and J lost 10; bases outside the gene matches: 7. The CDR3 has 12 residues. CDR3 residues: CASSPTGDRAFF. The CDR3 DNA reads TGTGCCAGCAGTCCTACAGGGGACAGAGCTTTCTTT.

The CDR3 bases are TGTGCCAGCAGCTTAGGCCATCGGCGGGAGGGCTCCTACGAGCAGTACTTC. Translated, it gives CASSLGHRREGSYEQYF. V and J are TRBV13 and TRBJ2-7; TRBD2 agrees at 9 bases. Germline CDR1 PRHDT, CDR2 FYEKMQ (reference sequence). The trim removed 0 bases at V and 0 bases at J, leaving 6 bases unmatched. The CDR3 sequence is 17 residues long.

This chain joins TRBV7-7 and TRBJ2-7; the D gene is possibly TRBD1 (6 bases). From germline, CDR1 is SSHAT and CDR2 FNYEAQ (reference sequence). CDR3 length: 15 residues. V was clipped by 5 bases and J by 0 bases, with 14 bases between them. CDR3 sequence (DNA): TGTGCCAGCAGCCCAGGGGCGACCGGCTCCTACGAGCAGTACTTC. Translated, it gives CASSPGATGSYEQYF.

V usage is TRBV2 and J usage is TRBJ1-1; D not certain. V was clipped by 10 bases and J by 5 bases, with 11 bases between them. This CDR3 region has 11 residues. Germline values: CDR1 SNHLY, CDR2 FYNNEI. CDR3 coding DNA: TGTGCCACCCTCATCGGTACTGAAGCTTTCTTT. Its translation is CATLIGTEAFF.

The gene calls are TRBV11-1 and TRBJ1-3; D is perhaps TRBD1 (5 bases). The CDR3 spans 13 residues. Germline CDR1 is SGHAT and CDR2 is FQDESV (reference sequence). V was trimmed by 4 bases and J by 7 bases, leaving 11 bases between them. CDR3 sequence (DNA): TGTGCCAGCAGCTCCTACAGGAACAACACCATATATTTT. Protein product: CASSSYRNNTIYF. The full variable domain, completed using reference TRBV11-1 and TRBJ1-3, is EAEVAQSPRYKITEKSQAVAFWCDPISGHATLYWYRQILGQGPELLVQFQDESVVDDSQLPKDRFSAERLKGVDSTLKIQPAELGDSAMYLCASSSYRNNTIYFGEGSWLTVV.

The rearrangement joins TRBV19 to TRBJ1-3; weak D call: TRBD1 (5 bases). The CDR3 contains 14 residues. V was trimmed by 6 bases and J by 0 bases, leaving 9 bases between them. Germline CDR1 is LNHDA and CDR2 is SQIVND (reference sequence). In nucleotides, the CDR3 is TGTGCCAGTAGCGACAGTATCTCTGGAAACACCATATATTTT. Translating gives CASSDSISGNTIYF.

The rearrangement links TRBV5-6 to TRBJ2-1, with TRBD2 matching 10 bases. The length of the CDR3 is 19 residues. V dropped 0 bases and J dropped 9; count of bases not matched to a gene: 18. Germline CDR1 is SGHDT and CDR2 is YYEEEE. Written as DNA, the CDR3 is TGTGCCAGCAGCTTGGATAGGTTTTTGGCTAGCGGGAGTTTTAGTGAGCAGTTCTTC. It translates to CASSLDRFLASGSFSEQFF.

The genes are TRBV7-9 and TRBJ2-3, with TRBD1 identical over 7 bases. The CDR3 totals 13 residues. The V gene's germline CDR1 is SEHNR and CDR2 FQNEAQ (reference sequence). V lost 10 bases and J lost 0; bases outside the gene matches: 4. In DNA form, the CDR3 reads TGTGCCAACTCAGGGGGAAGCACAGATACGCAGTATTTT. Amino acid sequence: CANSGGSTDTQYF.

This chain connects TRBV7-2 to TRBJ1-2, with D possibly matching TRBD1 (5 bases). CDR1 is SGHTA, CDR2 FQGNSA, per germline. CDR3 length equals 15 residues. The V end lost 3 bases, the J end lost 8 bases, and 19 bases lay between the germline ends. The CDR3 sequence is CASSFELGRVEGYTF. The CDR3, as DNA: TGTGCCAGCAGCTTCGAACTCGGCAGGGTAGAAGGCTACACCTTC.

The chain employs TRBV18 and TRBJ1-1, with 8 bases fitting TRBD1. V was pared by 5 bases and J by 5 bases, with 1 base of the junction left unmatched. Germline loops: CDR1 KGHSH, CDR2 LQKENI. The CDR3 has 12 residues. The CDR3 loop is CASSDRGTEAFF. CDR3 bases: TGTGCCAGCTCAGACAGGGGAACTGAAGCTTTCTTT. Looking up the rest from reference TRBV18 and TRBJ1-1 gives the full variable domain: NAGVMQNPRHLVRRRGQEARLRCSPMKGHSHVYWYRQLPEEGLKFMVYLQKENIIDESGMPKERFSAEFPKEGPSILRIQQVVRGDSAAYFCASSDRGTEAFFGQGTRLTVV.

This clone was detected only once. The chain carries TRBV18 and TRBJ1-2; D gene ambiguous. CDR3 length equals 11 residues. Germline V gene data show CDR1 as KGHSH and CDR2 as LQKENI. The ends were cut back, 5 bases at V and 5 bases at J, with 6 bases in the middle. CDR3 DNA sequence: TGTGCCAGCTCAACAGAGTATGGCTACACCTTC. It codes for CASSTEYGYTF.

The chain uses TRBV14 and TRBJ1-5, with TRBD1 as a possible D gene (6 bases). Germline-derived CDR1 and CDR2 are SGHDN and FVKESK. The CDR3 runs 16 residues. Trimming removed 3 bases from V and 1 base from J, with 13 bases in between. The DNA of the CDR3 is TGTGCCAGCAGCCATTTTCCAGGGGAAAGCAATCAGCCCCAGCATTTT. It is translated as CASSHFPGESNQPQHF.

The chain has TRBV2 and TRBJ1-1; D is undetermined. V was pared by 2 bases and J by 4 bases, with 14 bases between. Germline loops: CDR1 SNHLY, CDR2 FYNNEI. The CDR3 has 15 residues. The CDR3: CASSETGVMGTEAFF. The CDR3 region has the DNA TGTGCCAGCAGTGAAACCGGGGTCATGGGCACTGAAGCTTTCTTT.

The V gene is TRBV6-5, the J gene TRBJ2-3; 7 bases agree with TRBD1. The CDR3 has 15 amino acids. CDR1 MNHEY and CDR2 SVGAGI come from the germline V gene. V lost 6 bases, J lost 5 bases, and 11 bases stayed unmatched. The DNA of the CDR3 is TGTGCCAGCAGCCTAAGGGGGCAGGCAGTAGATACGCAGTATTTT. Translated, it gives CASSLRGQAVDTQYF.

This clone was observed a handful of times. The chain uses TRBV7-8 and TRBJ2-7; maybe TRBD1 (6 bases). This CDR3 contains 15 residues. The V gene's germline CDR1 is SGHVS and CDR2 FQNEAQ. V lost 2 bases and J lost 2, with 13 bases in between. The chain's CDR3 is CASSLQQGLPYEQYF. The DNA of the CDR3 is TGTGCCAGCAGCTTACAACAGGGTCTACCCTACGAGCAGTACTTC.

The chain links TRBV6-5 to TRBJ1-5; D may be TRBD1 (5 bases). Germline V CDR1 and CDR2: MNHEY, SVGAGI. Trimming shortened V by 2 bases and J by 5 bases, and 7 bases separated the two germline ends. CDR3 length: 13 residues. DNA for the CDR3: TGTGCCAGCAGTTACGGCAGGGATCAGCCCCAGCATTTT. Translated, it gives CASSYGRDQPQHF.

The CDR3 bases are TGCGCCAGCAGCCAAGAAAGTAGCGGAGGTCACACCGGGGAGCTGTTTTTT. It yields the protein CASSQESSGGHTGELFF. The chain couples TRBV4-1 to TRBJ2-2; D may be TRBD2 (6 bases). The germline V gene encodes CDR1 MGHRA and CDR2 YSYEKL. The CDR3 sequence is 17 residues long. V lost 0 bases to trimming and J lost 3 bases, with 14 bases between them.

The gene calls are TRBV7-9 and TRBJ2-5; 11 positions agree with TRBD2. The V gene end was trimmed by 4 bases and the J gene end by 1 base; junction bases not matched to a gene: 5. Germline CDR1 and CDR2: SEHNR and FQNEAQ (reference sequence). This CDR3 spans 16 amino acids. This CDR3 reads CASSSLTSGVQETQYF. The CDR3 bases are TGTGCCAGCAGCTCGTTGACTAGCGGGGTCCAAGAGACCCAGTACTTC. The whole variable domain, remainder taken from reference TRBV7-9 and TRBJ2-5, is DTGVSQNPRHKITKRGQNVTFRCDPISEHNRLYWYRQTLGQGPEFLTYFQNEAQLEKSRLLSDRFSAERPKGSFSTLEIQRTEQGDSAMYLCASSSLTSGVQETQYFGPGTRLLVL.

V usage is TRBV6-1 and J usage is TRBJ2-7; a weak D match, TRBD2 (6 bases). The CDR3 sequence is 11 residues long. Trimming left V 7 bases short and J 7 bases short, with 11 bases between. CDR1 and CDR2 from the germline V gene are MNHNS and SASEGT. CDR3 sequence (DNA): TGTGCCAGCATTCTTGCGGGGGAGCAGTACTTC. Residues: CASILAGEQYF.

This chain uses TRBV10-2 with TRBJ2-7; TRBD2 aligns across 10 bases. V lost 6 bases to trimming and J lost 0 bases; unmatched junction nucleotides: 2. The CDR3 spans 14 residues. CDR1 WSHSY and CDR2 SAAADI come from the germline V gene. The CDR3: CASSQREGSYEQYF. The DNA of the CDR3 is TGCGCCAGCAGCCAGCGGGAGGGCTCCTACGAGCAGTACTTC.

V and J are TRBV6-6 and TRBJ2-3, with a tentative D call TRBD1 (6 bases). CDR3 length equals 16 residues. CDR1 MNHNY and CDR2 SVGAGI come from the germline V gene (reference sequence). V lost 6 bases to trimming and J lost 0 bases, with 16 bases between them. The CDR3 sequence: CASRLSGQPSTDTQYF. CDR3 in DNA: TGTGCCAGCAGACTCTCAGGACAGCCTAGCACAGATACGCAGTATTTT.